This T cell receptor (beta chain) was captured in a study of T cell responses to AZD1222 COVID-19 vaccine. Trimming removed 3 bases at V and 8 bases at J, with 16 bases between. The CDR3 is 14 residues long. In germline, CDR1 is MDHEN, CDR2 SYDVKM. Regarding this clone: Its matching antigen is unknown.

Notes on the study in general: Regions 160-218 and 743-854 held dominance among vaccine-associated CD4 TCRs, which spanned spike.

Assay: immunoSEQ multiplex PCR; the TCRdb copy retains only in-frame clones and omits some. The sample consists of 130,000 to 150,000 clones, about 92% of them appearing once. The sequencing here drew on peripheral blood, taken on day 0 of AZD1222 vaccination. The chain combines TRBV28 with TRBJ1-2, with D maybe TRBD1 (5 bases). This TCR derives from an adult in good health. The CDR3 sequence: CASSLGTSYRGYTF. CDR3 coding DNA: TGTGCCAGCAGTTTGGGGACCTCCTATCGAGGCTACACCTTC.